This record looks at one TCR beta chain sequence and its context. Its specificity is unknown. Peripheral blood came from all dose cohorts at three timepoints. The sample is drawn from a study of OX40 agonist ivuxolimab in advanced cancers. Study at large: Among those treated, three patients had partial responses, one with hepatocellular carcinoma and two with cutaneous melanoma.

Profiled with immunoSEQ multiplex PCR; TCRdb holds only in-frame clones, not every one. The table has tens of thousands of clones, roughly 90% seen once. CDR3 length equals 16 residues. The germline V and J ends were trimmed by 5 bases and 7 bases, with 21 bases remaining between them. Per the germline V gene, CDR1 is MNHNY and CDR2 is SVGAGI (reference sequence). Study-wide findings and caveats: Circulating CD4+ and CD8+ T cells showed clonal expansion by week 6 at 0.1 to 3.0 mg/kg. On average, a greater number of expanded clones characterised CD8+ T cells relative to CD4+.

J is TRBJ1-5 and V is TRBV6-6, with D possibly being TRBD1 (5 bases). The sample consisted of CD4+ or CD8+ T cells sorted from blood, taken in a trial of the OX40 agonist ivuxolimab. The clonotype comes from an adult with an advanced solid tumor such as melanoma, head and neck, liver or kidney cancer. CDR3: CASSRNTGGWRQPQHF. CDR3 nucleotides: TGTGCCAGCAGTCGGAACACAGGAGGATGGCGCCAGCCCCAGCATTTT.